This TCR beta chain was observed in a study of cytomegalovirus exposure and HLA in healthy donors. PCR amplification relied on 60 Vbeta primers (plus 13 Jbeta primers). TCRdb's table, derived via immunoSEQ multiplex PCR, lists solely in-frame clones and lacks some. The sample has tens of thousands of clones; 60% to 75% are singletons. The germline gives CDR1 SNHLY, CDR2 FYNNEI. The CDR3 is made up of 13 amino acids. The V gene lost 6 bases and the J gene lost 8 bases, with 16 bases spanning the gap. The rearrangement uses TRBV2 and TRBJ1-2, with no clear D. The sequencing input was PBMCs. This receptor was identified in a woman aged 40 to 50 in good health and CMV-seropositive. The CDR3: CASSGGRAEGYTF. CDR3 nucleotides: TGTGCCAGCAGCGGAGGTCGGGCAGAAGGCTACACCTTC.